Included here is one TCR beta chain sequence, with context. The data were obtained in a study of OX40 agonist ivuxolimab in advanced cancers. Profiling relied on immunoSEQ multiplex PCR, and the TCRdb table lists in-frame clones only, not all of them. The sample carries around 53,000 clones, 85% recorded once. The receptor was derived from an adult with an advanced solid tumor such as melanoma, head and neck, liver or kidney cancer. Sequencing was performed on CD4+ or CD8+ T cells sorted from blood, taken in a trial of the OX40 agonist ivuxolimab.

CDR3 DNA sequence: TGTGCCTGCCGGGACAGGAGCTCCTACGAGCAGTACTTC. Amino acids: CACRDRSSYEQYF. The chain is built from TRBV30 and TRBJ2-7; 8 bases line up with TRBD1. V shed 6 bases and J 0 bases; nucleotides not matched to a gene: 4. Per germline, CDR1 GTSNPN and CDR2 SVGIG (reference sequence). The CDR3 contains 13 residues.